Listed here are 9 T cell receptor beta chains from one sample, sequenced in a study of T-cell memory formation after mild COVID-19. TCRdb analysed the 5' RACE reads with MiXCR anew, one entry per CDR3 protein. In the table there are around 100,000 distinct CDR3 sequences, roughly 11% of which are singletons. Source material: PBMCs or a T cell subset sorted from them (not recorded which). The receptors originated from a young man who had mild COVID-19 (a few samples of this study predate the infection). Cell type and time point are not known.

This clonotype was found a few times. V gene TRBV7-9 combines with J gene TRBJ1-5; no clear D. The V gene lost 1 base and the J gene lost 5 bases, with 6 bases spanning the gap. The CDR3 is 13 residues long. The V gene's germline CDR1 is SEHNR and CDR2 FQNEAQ (reference sequence). The CDR3 DNA follows: TGTGCCAGCAGCTTAGAAGTCGATCAGCCCCAGCATTTT. Amino acids: CASSLEVDQPQHF.

This clonotype was recorded at least ten times. The chain's CDR3 is CSARDYRESYEQYF. The CDR3 nucleotides are TGCAGTGCTAGAGATTACAGGGAGTCCTACGAGCAGTACTTC. This chain connects TRBV20-1 to TRBJ2-7, with a possible D match to TRBD1 (6 bases). This CDR3 is built from 14 residues. The V gene's germline CDR1 is DFQATT and CDR2 SNEGSKA (reference sequence). Trimming pared 0 bases from V and 1 base from J, leaving 10 bases between.

This clonotype was recorded a few times. The chain recombines TRBV4-2 with TRBJ2-2, with 9 bases lining up with TRBD1. CDR3 length: 15 residues. The J segment lost 5 bases and the V segment lost 4 bases, leaving 5 bases of the junction unmatched. Germline assignment: CDR1 LGHNA and CDR2 YNFKEQ. The CDR3 loop is CASSLLGTGTGELFF. CDR3 sequence (DNA): TGTGCCAGCAGCCTACTCGGGACAGGGACCGGGGAGCTGTTTTTT.

This clonotype was picked up a small number of times. This sequence joins TRBV7-9 and TRBJ2-5; D is unclear. V dropped 7 bases and J dropped 5 bases, with 8 bases sitting between them. Germline-derived CDR1 and CDR2 are SEHNR and FQNEAQ (reference sequence). The CDR3 is 11 amino acids. CDR3 nucleotides: TGTGCCAGCACCCGAGAGGAGACCCAGTACTTC. It translates to CASTREETQYF.

V gene TRBV6-2 or TRBV6-3 combines with J gene TRBJ2-7; 7 bases line up with TRBD2. Germline V CDR1 and CDR2: MNHEY, SVGEGT. This CDR3 is 12 amino acids long. Losses at the gene ends were 5 bases for V and 6 bases for J; bases not matched to a gene: 4. The CDR3, as DNA: TGTGCCAGCAGTCCCGGGAGGATCGAGCAGTACTTC. Amino acids: CASSPGRIEQYF.

This clonotype occurred a few times. This chain links TRBV6-2 or TRBV6-3 with TRBJ2-1; D is undetermined. The CDR3 extends over 12 amino acids. Trimming cost V 2 bases and J 9 bases, with 8 bases left between them. The V gene's germline CDR1 is MNHEY and CDR2 SVGEGT. The CDR3 sequence: CASSYGFGEQFF. The CDR3 coding sequence is TGTGCCAGCAGTTACGGTTTTGGTGAGCAGTTCTTC.

J is TRBJ2-1 and V is TRBV7-2; TRBD2 might be the D (6 bases). The CDR3 loop spans 13 amino acids. V was shortened by 4 bases and J by 5 bases, with 9 bases between the two germline ends. The germline CDR1 and CDR2 sequences are SGHTA and FQGNSA. The CDR3 reads CASSSGLHNEQFF. As DNA, the CDR3 is TGTGCCAGCAGCTCGGGACTCCACAATGAGCAGTTCTTC.

This clonotype was seen many times. The chain couples TRBV5-1 to TRBJ2-5; no clear D gene. V was trimmed by 0 bases and J by 4 bases, leaving 16 bases between them. Germline V gene sequence: CDR1 SGHRS, CDR2 YFSETQ. This CDR3 comprises 16 residues. CDR3 region: CASSLGFRLGGETQYF. As DNA, the CDR3 is TGCGCCAGCAGCTTGGGGTTCCGGCTCGGTGGAGAGACCCAGTACTTC.

This clonotype occurred many times. The CDR3 DNA follows: TGTGCCAGCAGCTTAGCAGTGGGCAGCAATCAGCCCCAGCATTTT. It translates to CASSLAVGSNQPQHF. V gene TRBV7-6 combines with J gene TRBJ1-5; D is unresolved. V lost 0 bases and J lost 1, with 7 bases in between. This CDR3 has 15 amino acids. Germline CDR1 SGHVS, CDR2 FNYEAQ.